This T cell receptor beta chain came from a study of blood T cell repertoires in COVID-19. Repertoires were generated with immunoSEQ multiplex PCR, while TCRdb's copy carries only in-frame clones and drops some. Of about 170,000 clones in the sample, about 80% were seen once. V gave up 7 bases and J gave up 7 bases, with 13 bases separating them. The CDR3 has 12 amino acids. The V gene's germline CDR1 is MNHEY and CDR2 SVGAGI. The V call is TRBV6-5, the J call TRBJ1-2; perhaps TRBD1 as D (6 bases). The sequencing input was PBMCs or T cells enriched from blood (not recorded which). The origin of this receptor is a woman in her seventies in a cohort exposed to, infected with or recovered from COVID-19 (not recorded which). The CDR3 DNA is TGTGCCAGCAACGGACAGTTCGGTGGCTACACCTTC. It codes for CASNGQFGGYTF.